The T cell receptor beta chain under discussion was sequenced for a study of early T cells in non-severe SARS-CoV-2 infection. The wider study: The study sequenced bulk RNA from unsorted whole blood, with chains unpaired.

This clonotype was seen at least ten times. CDR1 SQVTM and CDR2 ANQGSEA come from the germline V gene. The CDR3 spans 13 residues. The V gene lost 6 bases and the J gene lost 0 bases, with 12 bases spanning the gap. Unique molecular identifiers (one per individual cDNA molecule) were attached. TCRdb re-called the 5' RACE reads through MiXCR, storing one row per CDR3 protein. The sample lists about 97,000 distinct CDR3 sequences; 11% were seen once. This chain uses TRBV29-1 with TRBJ2-7, with a tentative D call TRBD2 (5 bases). The sequencing here drew on whole blood, taken at baseline. The receptor was isolated from an adult who was a healthcare worker with PCR-confirmed SARS-CoV-2 infection or an uninfected control (not recorded which). The CDR3 region has the DNA TGCAGCGTCCTGAGGGCCGACTCCTACGAGCAGTACTTC. Its translation: CSVLRADSYEQYF.